One T cell receptor beta chain is described in this entry. The germline V gene has CDR1 SGHNT and CDR2 YYREEE (reference sequence). This CDR3 has 13 residues. With 4 bases clipped from V and 8 bases from J, the junction kept 8 bases outside the gene matches. The assay was immunoSEQ multiplex PCR, and TCRdb's table has in-frame clones only and misses some. The sample yields about 180,000 clones, about 91% seen once. The source of the sample is a study of blood T cell repertoires in COVID-19. The clonotype comes from a woman aged 25 to 45 with acute or convalescent COVID-19. The V call is TRBV5-4, the J call TRBJ1-2, with 7 bases identical to TRBD1. The sample taken for sequencing was peripheral blood. CDR3 in amino acids: CASSPGQVVGYTF. In nucleotides, the CDR3 is TGTGCCAGCAGCCCTGGACAGGTAGTGGGCTACACCTTC.